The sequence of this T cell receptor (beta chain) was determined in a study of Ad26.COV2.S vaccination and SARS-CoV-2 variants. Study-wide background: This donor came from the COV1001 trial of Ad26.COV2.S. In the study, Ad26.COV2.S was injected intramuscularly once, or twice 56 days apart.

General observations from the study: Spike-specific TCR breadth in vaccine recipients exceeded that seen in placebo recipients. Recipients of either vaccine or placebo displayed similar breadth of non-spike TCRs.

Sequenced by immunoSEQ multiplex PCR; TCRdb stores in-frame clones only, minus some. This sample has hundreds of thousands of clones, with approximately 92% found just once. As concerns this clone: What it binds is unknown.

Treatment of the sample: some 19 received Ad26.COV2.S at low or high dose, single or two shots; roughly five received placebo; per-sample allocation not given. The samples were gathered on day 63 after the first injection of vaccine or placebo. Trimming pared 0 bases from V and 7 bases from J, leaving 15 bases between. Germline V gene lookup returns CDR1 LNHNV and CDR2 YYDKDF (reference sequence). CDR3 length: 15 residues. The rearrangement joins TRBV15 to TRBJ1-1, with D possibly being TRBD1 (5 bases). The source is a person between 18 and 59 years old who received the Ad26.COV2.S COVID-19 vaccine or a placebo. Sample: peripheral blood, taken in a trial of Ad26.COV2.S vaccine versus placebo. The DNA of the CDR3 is TGTGCCACCAGCAGAGATTTTCCCGGGGCAAATGAAGCTTTCTTT. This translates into CATSRDFPGANEAFF.